The 20 T cell receptor beta chains listed next were all sequenced from one sample in a study of PD-1 blockade in classical Hodgkin lymphoma (dated by TCRdb to about 2020). The method was the immunoSEQ multiplex PCR assay. TCRdb retrieved this table from immuneACCESS and kept in-frame rearrangements only. Not all clones are present; in checked studies, unresolved V genes account for under half, and no reason is known for the remainder. The table for this sample lists around 14,000 clones; approximately 78% of them were counted only once. The ten most abundant clones make up about 25% of the sample. What the time point label conveys for this sample: cycle 2 day 1 (C2D1) of nivolumab. Every trial patient had relapsed after autologous stem cell transplantation, and cohorts A, B and C differed in prior brentuximab vedotin exposure. The sequenced sample was peripheral blood mononuclear cells (PBMCs), obtained before the second cycle of nivolumab. The receptors derive from a human donor with classical Hodgkin lymphoma.

This chain links TRBV27 with TRBJ1-5, with D possibly matching TRBD1 (5 bases). The CDR3 is 16 residues long. Germline V CDR1 and CDR2: MNHEY, SMNVEV (reference sequence). Trimming cost V 2 bases and J 0 bases, with 11 bases left between them. CDR3 residues: CASSLGPGNSNQPQHF. The DNA for the CDR3 is TGTGCCAGCAGTTTAGGGCCAGGGAATAGCAATCAGCCCCAGCATTTT.

The chain combines TRBV6-5 with TRBJ2-7; a possible D gene is TRBD2 (6 bases). This CDR3 has 15 amino acids. Germline lookup yields CDR1 MNHEY and CDR2 SVGAGI. Trimming left V 8 bases short and J 0 bases short, with 17 bases between. The CDR3 coding sequence is TGTGCCAGCTGCTCCGGGACTCCTGACTCCTACGAGCAGTACTTC. Translation gives CASCSGTPDSYEQYF.

The gene calls are TRBV7-8 and TRBJ2-2, with TRBD2 as a possible D gene (6 bases). Germline CDR1 and CDR2: SGHVS and FQNEAQ. Trimming removed 4 bases at V and 4 bases at J, with 13 bases between. This CDR3 has 15 amino acids. The CDR3 bases are TGTGCCAGCAGCTACTTCGGGGGAGGCACCGGGGAGCTGTTTTTT. Translated: CASSYFGGGTGELFF.

The chain has TRBV6-5 and TRBJ2-7; a possible D gene is TRBD1 (6 bases). CDR1 and CDR2 (germline): MNHEY, SVGAGI. With 4 bases removed from V and 0 bases from J, the gap between germline ends came to 13 bases. The CDR3 extends over 15 amino acids. CDR3 sequence: CASSSHHRDSYEQYF. The CDR3 region has the DNA TGTGCCAGCAGTTCCCACCACAGGGACTCCTACGAGCAGTACTTC.

This clone was counted between two and nine times. V usage is TRBV15 and J usage is TRBJ1-5; D unresolved. The CDR3 sequence is 14 residues long. The V and J ends lost 0 bases and 7 bases respectively, with 10 bases between them. Germline-derived CDR1 and CDR2 are LNHNV and YYDKDF (reference sequence). The CDR3 loop reads CATSREKASQPQHF. DNA of the CDR3: TGTGCCACCAGCAGAGAGAAGGCATCCCAGCCCCAGCATTTT. The full variable domain, its missing parts supplied by reference TRBV15 and TRBJ1-5, is DAMVIQNPRYQVTQFGKPVTLSCSQTLNHNVMYWYQQKSSQAPKLLFHYYDKDFNNEADTPDNFQSRRPNTSFCFLDIRSPGLGDTAMYLCATSREKASQPQHFGDGTRLSIL.

The chain links TRBV4-3 to TRBJ1-1, with a possible D match to TRBD1 (5 bases). The CDR3 has 15 amino acids. From germline, CDR1 is LGHNA and CDR2 YSLEER. Trimming removed 5 bases from V and 0 bases from J, with 13 bases in between. CDR3 sequence (DNA): TGCGCCAGCAGCATCTCGACAGCGTTGAACACTGAAGCTTTCTTT. Residues: CASSISTALNTEAFF.

The chain carries TRBV7-9 and TRBJ1-2; D is undetermined. The CDR3 spans 12 residues. Trimming took off 1 base at V and 1 base at J, with 1 base between the two ends. Germline CDR1 SEHNR, CDR2 FQNEAQ (reference sequence). CDR3 residues: CASSLDNYGYTF. CDR3 DNA sequence: TGTGCCAGCAGCTTAGATAACTATGGCTACACCTTC.

V gene TRBV6-5 combines with J gene TRBJ2-5; D remains ambiguous. CDR3 length: 11 residues. Germline CDR1 and CDR2: MNHEY and SVGAGI. Trimming took 5 bases from V and 5 from J, leaving 6 bases between them. CDR3 DNA: TGTGCCAGCAGTGAATATGAGACCCAGTACTTC. This translates into CASSEYETQYF.

The genes are TRBV28 and TRBJ2-1; the D is unclear. Trimming stripped 5 bases from V and 9 bases from J, with 11 bases between. This CDR3 is 12 amino acids long. The germline gives CDR1 MDHEN, CDR2 SYDVKM. The CDR3 DNA reads TGTGCCAGCAGTCTAGGGAATCTTGAGCAGTTCTTC. As protein: CASSLGNLEQFF.

The gene calls are TRBV5-4 and TRBJ2-7; the match to TRBD1 covers 10 bases. V lost 3 bases and J lost 6; bases outside the gene matches: 12. Per the germline V gene, CDR1 is SGHNT and CDR2 is YYREEE (reference sequence). This CDR3 region has 16 residues. CDR3 nucleotides: TGTGCCAGCAGCTCACGTCGGACAGGGGGAACTTCCGAGCAGTACTTC. This encodes CASSSRRTGGTSEQYF.

V and J are TRBV7-8 and TRBJ1-1; TRBD1 is a possible D gene (6 bases). The CDR3 length is 14 residues. The germline V gene encodes CDR1 SGHVS and CDR2 FQNEAQ. The V end was cut by 5 bases, the J end by 4 bases, with 14 bases between. CDR3 sequence reads: CASSLRQVATEAFF. The CDR3 region has the DNA TGTGCCAGCAGCCTAAGACAGGTAGCCACTGAAGCTTTCTTT.

This chain joins TRBV30 and TRBJ2-7; 9 positions match TRBD2. The CDR3 contains 16 residues. J gave up 3 bases and V 2 bases, and 11 bases lay outside the gene matches. Looked up from germline, CDR1 is GTSNPN and CDR2 is SVGIG (reference sequence). DNA for the CDR3: TGTGCCTGGAGTTCCATAGCGGGGGTCTCCTTCTACGAGCAGTACTTC. Its translation: CAWSSIAGVSFYEQYF.

V is TRBV5-4 and J is TRBJ1-2; tentatively, D is TRBD1 (5 bases). The CDR3 is 13 residues long. CDR1 is SGHNT and CDR2 is YYREEE in the germline V gene (reference sequence). Trimming took 3 bases from V and 4 from J, leaving 10 bases between them. This CDR3 is CASSSPGGYGYTF. The CDR3 DNA is TGTGCCAGCAGCTCCCCTGGGGGCTATGGCTACACCTTC.

This clone has a handful of counts. V and J are TRBV15 and TRBJ2-2, with 10 bases identical to TRBD2. Germline V gene lookup returns CDR1 LNHNV and CDR2 YYDKDF (reference sequence). The CDR3 is 19 residues long. Losses at the gene ends were 4 bases for V and 0 bases for J; bases not matched to a gene: 11. The CDR3 DNA follows: TGTGCCACCAGCAACCCACGGGGTAGCGGGGGGACGAACACCGGGGAGCTGTTTTTT. It is translated as CATSNPRGSGGTNTGELFF.

V gene TRBV2 combines with J gene TRBJ2-2; maybe TRBD2 (7 bases). Trimming cost V 5 bases and J 4 bases, with 11 bases left between them. CDR1 and CDR2 (germline): SNHLY, FYNNEI. The CDR3 contains 14 residues. CDR3 sequence: CASSWGGGTGELFF. CDR3 bases: TGTGCCAGCAGTTGGGGAGGGGGCACCGGGGAGCTGTTTTTT. The full variable domain, in which reference TRBV2 and TRBJ2-2 provide the parts outside the CDR3, is EPEVTQTPSHQVTQMGQEVILRCVPISNHLYFYWYRQILGQKVEFLVSFYNNEISEKSEIFDDQFSVERPDGSNFTLKIRSTKLEDSAMYFCASSWGGGTGELFFGEGSRLTVL.

V is TRBV7-2 and J is TRBJ1-4; no firm D call. Germline values: CDR1 SGHTA, CDR2 FQGNSA. The CDR3 runs 15 residues. Between the trimmed V and J ends, which lost 5 bases and 3 bases, there was a span of 13 bases. As DNA, the CDR3 is TGTGCCAGCAGCCGGTCCGCCTTGGCTAATGAAAAACTGTTTTTT. Its translation is CASSRSALANEKLFF.

V is TRBV7-2 and J is TRBJ2-5; 11 bases line up with TRBD2. CDR1 and CDR2 (germline): SGHTA, FQGNSA. V lost 5 bases, J lost 5 bases, and 7 bases stayed unmatched. This CDR3 region has 15 residues. The CDR3 DNA reads TGTGCCAGCAGCATGACTAGCGGGGAATGGGAGACCCAGTACTTC. This encodes CASSMTSGEWETQYF.

The genes are TRBV28 and TRBJ2-3; D possibly corresponds to TRBD2 (6 bases). Trimming stripped 4 bases from V and 4 bases from J, with 15 bases between. The CDR3 spans 15 residues. Germline V gives CDR1 MDHEN, CDR2 SYDVKM. The CDR3 DNA sequence: TGTGCCAGCAGTTCCTCGGCGGGGAGCCCAGATACGCAGTATTTT. It translates to CASSSSAGSPDTQYF. Using reference TRBV28 and TRBJ2-3 for the parts outside the CDR3, the full variable domain is DVKVTQSSRYLVKRTGEKVFLECVQDMDHENMFWYRQDPGLGLRLIYFSYDVKMKEKGDIPEGYSVSREKKERFSLILESASTNQTSMYLCASSSSAGSPDTQYFGPGTRLTVL.

This CDR3 reads CASSPTGWNTGELFF. CDR3 coding DNA: TGTGCCAGCAGCCCAACAGGGTGGAACACCGGGGAGCTGTTTTTT. The genes are TRBV7-2 and TRBJ2-2, with D perhaps matching TRBD1 (6 bases). Germline V CDR1 and CDR2: SGHTA, FQGNSA. This CDR3 has 15 amino acids. V dropped 5 bases and J dropped 1 base, with 11 bases sitting between them.

The chain is built from TRBV14 and TRBJ1-3; D is ambiguous. Trimming stripped 7 bases from V and 1 base from J, with 5 bases between. The CDR3 runs 12 residues. CDR1 and CDR2 (germline): SGHDN, FVKESK. This CDR3 reads CASKGSGNTIYF. The CDR3 DNA reads TGTGCCAGCAAGGGTTCTGGAAACACCATATATTTT.